A single sample gave rise to the 17 T cell receptor beta chains below, sequenced in a study of blood T cell repertoires in COVID-19. Repertoires were generated with immunoSEQ multiplex PCR, while TCRdb's copy carries only in-frame clones and drops some. The sample carries under 75,000 clones, 79% recorded once. Sequenced input: peripheral blood. The source of these receptors is a woman aged 60-70 years with acute or convalescent COVID-19.

The CDR3 loop reads CASSLGAGETQYF. Here the CDR3 DNA reads TGCGCCAGCAGCTTGGGGGCAGGGGAGACCCAGTACTTC. V and J are TRBV5-1 and TRBJ2-5; TRBD1 is a possible D gene (5 bases). CDR1 and CDR2 (germline): SGHRS, YFSETQ. This CDR3 has 13 residues. The V and J ends lost 0 bases and 5 bases respectively, with 8 bases between them.

This CDR3 is CASSPPQTYEQYF. CDR3 in DNA: TGTGCCAGCAGCCCCCCACAGACCTACGAGCAGTACTTC. The chain joins TRBV3-1 (or the pseudogene TRBV3-2) to TRBJ2-7; no definite D call. The CDR3 loop spans 13 amino acids. CDR1 is LGHDT, CDR2 YNNKEL, per germline (reference sequence). Trimming removed 4 bases from V and 2 bases from J, with 9 bases in between.

The genes are TRBV7-8 and TRBJ1-6; 7 nucleotides match TRBD1. The junction had 7 bases not matched to a gene; V was cut back by 0 bases and J by 8 bases. Germline V lookup: CDR1 SGHVS, CDR2 FQNEAQ. The CDR3 is 16 amino acids. CDR3 region: CASSLAKGGADSPLHF. CDR3 coding DNA: TGTGCCAGCAGCTTAGCAAAAGGGGGCGCGGATTCACCCCTCCACTTT.

The V and J genes are TRBV7-9 and TRBJ2-2, with 7 bases fitting TRBD1. The CDR3 length is 14 residues. V was pared by 5 bases and J by 3 bases, with 3 bases of the junction left unmatched. Per germline, CDR1 SEHNR and CDR2 FQNEAQ (reference sequence). CDR3: CASSQTGDTGELFF. DNA for the CDR3: TGTGCCAGCAGCCAAACAGGGGACACCGGGGAGCTGTTTTTT.

This chain connects TRBV27 to TRBJ1-2; D is ambiguous. Per the germline V gene, CDR1 is MNHEY and CDR2 is SMNVEV (reference sequence). The CDR3 covers 15 residues. V lost 6 bases to trimming and J lost 5 bases, with 19 bases between them. CDR3: CASSSIDGGRYGYTF. The CDR3, as DNA: TGTGCCAGCAGCTCGATTGACGGAGGGCGATATGGCTACACCTTC.

V and J are TRBV6-4 and TRBJ2-2, with TRBD1 matching 8 bases. J was trimmed by 6 bases and V by 4 bases; bases with no gene match: 4. This CDR3 contains 14 residues. Germline V CDR1 and CDR2: MRHNA, SNTAGT. CDR3 in amino acids: CASSADRASGELFF. The CDR3 DNA reads as TGTGCCAGCAGTGCGGACAGGGCTTCCGGGGAGCTGTTTTTT.

The CDR3 region has the DNA TGCGCCAGCAAAGGGACAGCCTCCTACGAGCAGTACTTC. It encodes CASKGTASYEQYF. V usage is TRBV5-1 and J usage is TRBJ2-7; 7 bases match TRBD1. J gave up 0 bases and V 6 bases, and 3 bases lay outside the gene matches. The CDR3 loop spans 13 amino acids. Germline lookup yields CDR1 SGHRS and CDR2 YFSETQ. Supplemented by reference TRBV5-1 and TRBJ2-7, the full variable domain reads KAGVTQTPRYLIKTRGQQVTLSCSPISGHRSVSWYQQTPGQGLQFLFEYFSETQRNKGNFPGRFSGRQFSNSRSEMNVSTLELGDSALYLCASKGTASYEQYFGPGTRLTVT.

CDR3 in DNA: TGTGCCAGCAGTAGACAGGATCTGGATGGCTACACCTTC. Protein: CASSRQDLDGYTF. The chain links TRBV25-1 to TRBJ1-2; D possibly corresponds to TRBD1 (6 bases). This CDR3 comprises 13 residues. V lost 5 bases and J 6 bases, leaving 13 bases between the germline ends. Germline-derived CDR1 and CDR2 are MGHDK and SYGVNS.

This rearrangement joins TRBV28 to TRBJ2-4, with TRBD1 as a possible D gene (5 bases). The CDR3 has 12 amino acids. The V end was cut by 3 bases, the J end by 6 bases, with 6 bases between. The germline V gene has CDR1 MDHEN and CDR2 SYDVKM. CDR3 protein: CASSLQGNIQYF. CDR3 bases: TGTGCCAGCAGTTTGCAGGGAAACATTCAGTACTTC.

The V and J genes are TRBV6-2 or TRBV6-3 and TRBJ2-3, with a possible D match to TRBD2 (6 bases). From germline, CDR1 is MNHEY and CDR2 SVGEGT. The CDR3 is made up of 13 amino acids. V was shortened by 2 bases and J by 6 bases, with 9 bases between the two germline ends. Here the CDR3 reads CASSYRLADTQYF. The CDR3 DNA follows: TGTGCCAGCAGTTACAGGCTAGCGGATACGCAGTATTTT.

The J gene is TRBJ2-2, the V gene TRBV28, with 10 bases matching TRBD2. The CDR3 covers 17 residues. V was pared by 6 bases and J by 5 bases, with 12 bases of the junction left unmatched. The germline gives CDR1 MDHEN, CDR2 SYDVKM. In nucleotides, the CDR3 is TGTGCCAGCAGCCCTACTAGCGGGGCCTTAACGACCGGGGAGCTGTTTTTT. Translating gives CASSPTSGALTTGELFF. The full variable domain, in which reference TRBV28 and TRBJ2-2 provide the parts outside the CDR3, is DVKVTQSSRYLVKRTGEKVFLECVQDMDHENMFWYRQDPGLGLRLIYFSYDVKMKEKGDIPEGYSVSREKKERFSLILESASTNQTSMYLCASSPTSGALTTGELFFGEGSRLTVL.

The chain recombines TRBV5-1 with TRBJ2-2; 10 bases fit TRBD1. The CDR3 totals 15 residues. V dropped 3 bases and J dropped 3; count of bases not matched to a gene: 2. From germline, CDR1 is SGHRS and CDR2 YFSETQ. The CDR3 sequence: CASSSGTGDTGELFF. CDR3 sequence (DNA): TGCGCCAGCAGCTCCGGGACAGGGGACACCGGGGAGCTGTTTTTT.

The V gene is TRBV28, the J gene TRBJ1-1; D perhaps matches TRBD1 (6 bases). Germline assignment: CDR1 MDHEN and CDR2 SYDVKM. V dropped 6 bases and J dropped 1 base, with 24 bases sitting between them. This CDR3 region has 18 residues. The CDR3 region is CASRATSTNDRTNTEAFF. The CDR3 DNA is TGTGCCAGCAGGGCAACCTCGACTAACGACAGGACGAACACTGAAGCTTTCTTT.

The gene calls are TRBV5-1 and TRBJ2-5; 8 bases are shared with TRBD1. The CDR3 runs to 13 residues. The germline CDR1 and CDR2 sequences are SGHRS and YFSETQ. V shed 4 bases, J shed 3 bases, and the junction held 2 bases outside the gene matches. In nucleotides, the CDR3 is TGCGCCAGCAGCCGGACAGGGAAAGAGACCCAGTACTTC. Its translation is CASSRTGKETQYF.

The chain recombines TRBV3-1 (or the pseudogene TRBV3-2) with TRBJ1-2, with a tentative D call TRBD1 (5 bases). The CDR3 extends over 13 amino acids. The V gene lost 4 bases and the J gene lost 11 bases, with 17 bases spanning the gap. From germline, CDR1 is LGHDT and CDR2 YNNKEL (reference sequence). CDR3 sequence reads: CASSPRVQGMYTF. The CDR3 DNA sequence: TGTGCCAGCAGCCCTCGTGTCCAGGGTATGTACACCTTC.

This clone was detected only a few times. The gene calls are TRBV6-5 and TRBJ2-7, with 11 bases identical to TRBD2. This CDR3 has 14 residues. J gave up 7 bases and V 10 bases, and 12 bases lay outside the gene matches. Germline CDR1 reads MNHEY; CDR2 reads SVGAGI. CDR3 in amino acids: CATKGSGGGREQYF. CDR3 nucleotides: TGTGCCACCAAAGGTAGCGGGGGGGGCAGGGAGCAGTACTTC.

The chain combines TRBV5-1 with TRBJ2-4, with D perhaps matching TRBD2 (5 bases). The V gene's germline CDR1 is SGHRS and CDR2 YFSETQ. The V end was cut by 1 base, the J end by 4 bases, with 12 bases between. The CDR3 totals 15 residues. For the CDR3, the DNA is TGCGCCAGCAGCTTGCGGGCCACGGGGAAAAACATTCAGTACTTC. Translating it yields CASSLRATGKNIQYF. Full variable domain (remainder filled in from reference TRBV5-1 and TRBJ2-4): KAGVTQTPRYLIKTRGQQVTLSCSPISGHRSVSWYQQTPGQGLQFLFEYFSETQRNKGNFPGRFSGRQFSNSRSEMNVSTLELGDSALYLCASSLRATGKNIQYFGAGTRLSVL.